These T cell receptor beta chains were read from a single sample in a study of glioma-infiltrating T cells. TCRdb processed the multiplex PCR reads anew with MiXCR; each CDR3 protein has one entry. The sample contains about 110,000 distinct CDR3 sequences, around a quarter of which appear only once. The sample was glioma tissue, nonneoplastic brain tissue, or PBMCs (not recorded which). The receptors were gathered from a human donor with low-grade glioma or glioblastoma, undergoing nonglioma brain surgery, or in good health (not recorded which). The CDR3 runs from the conserved cysteine through the conserved F or W. Each record gives: V gene, clone size, D gene, J gene, CDR3 DNA, CDR3 protein. A D gene is named only where the DNA matches it firmly. Rows may omit the clone size; those that give it use once, few, many or a size class.

v_call: TRBV4-3; clone_size: many; d_call: -; j_call: TRBJ1-2; cdr3_nt: TGCGCCAGCAGCCAAGACAGGGTAGGCTATGGCTACACCTTC; cdr3_aa: CASSQDRVGYGYTF
v_call: TRBV9; clone_size: -; d_call: TRBD2; j_call: TRBJ2-1; cdr3_nt: TGTGCCAGCAGCGTTAGCGGGACGACCGGGAATGAGCAGTTCTTC; cdr3_aa: CASSVSGTTGNEQFF
v_call: TRBV27; clone_size: -; d_call: TRBD2; j_call: TRBJ2-7; cdr3_nt: TGTGCCAGCAGTTTTTATGCCGCGACTAGCGGGAGGGACTTGAGGTTC; cdr3_aa: CASSFYAATSGRDLRF
v_call: TRBV28; clone_size: many; d_call: TRBD1; j_call: TRBJ2-1; cdr3_nt: TGTGCCAGCAGATGGACAGGGAGATCCCCCTACAATGAGCAGTTCTTC; cdr3_aa: CASRWTGRSPYNEQFF
v_call: TRBV5-1; clone_size: few; d_call: -; j_call: TRBJ2-3; cdr3_nt: TGCGCCAGCAGCTTTGACTCCGCAGATACGCAGTATTTT; cdr3_aa: CASSFDSADTQYF
v_call: TRBV28; clone_size: many; d_call: -; j_call: TRBJ1-5; cdr3_nt: TGTGCCAGCAGTACCCCGGGCAGGGGAGGGAATGGCAATCAGCCCCAGCATTTT; cdr3_aa: CASSTPGRGGNGNQPQHF
v_call: TRBV29-1; clone_size: -; d_call: -; j_call: TRBJ2-5; cdr3_nt: TGCAGCGTTGACAAGGCAGCCCAAGAGACCCAGTACTTC; cdr3_aa: CSVDKAAQETQYF
v_call: TRBV6-1; clone_size: many; d_call: -; j_call: TRBJ1-1; cdr3_nt: TGTGCCAGCACCACGGGGCGGACAATCACTGAAGCTTTCTTT; cdr3_aa: CASTTGRTITEAFF
v_call: TRBV29-1; clone_size: -; d_call: -; j_call: TRBJ1-2; cdr3_nt: TGCAACGTTGAAAGAGGGGGCTATGGCTACACCTTC; cdr3_aa: CNVERGGYGYTF
v_call: TRBV15; clone_size: many; d_call: -; j_call: TRBJ1-1; cdr3_nt: TGTGCCACCAGCAGCGCTTCCCGGACTGAAGCTTTCTTT; cdr3_aa: CATSSASRTEAFF
v_call: TRBV12-3/TRBV12-4; clone_size: -; d_call: -; j_call: TRBJ2-2; cdr3_nt: TGTGCCAGCACCGCCACCGGGGAGCTGTTTTTT; cdr3_aa: CASTATGELFF
v_call: TRBV14; clone_size: -; d_call: -; j_call: TRBJ1-1; cdr3_nt: TGTGCCAGCAGTCAATACGGTAACATTGAAGCTTTCTTT; cdr3_aa: CASSQYGNIEAFF
v_call: TRBV7-9; clone_size: many; d_call: TRBD2; j_call: TRBJ2-3; cdr3_nt: TGTGCCAGCAGCCCCCCCCCGGCGGGAGCCCCCACAGATACGCAGTATTTT; cdr3_aa: CASSPPPAGAPTDTQYF
v_call: TRBV11-1; clone_size: -; d_call: TRBD1; j_call: TRBJ2-3; cdr3_nt: TGTGCCAGCAGCCCCTGGCAGGGGGTGGCAGATACGCAGTATTTT; cdr3_aa: CASSPWQGVADTQYF
v_call: TRBV25-1; clone_size: -; d_call: TRBD2; j_call: TRBJ2-2; cdr3_nt: TGTGCCAGCAGTGTCGCGGGAGGGCCGCACAGGGAGATGTTTTTT; cdr3_aa: CASSVAGGPHREMFF
v_call: TRBV7-2; clone_size: many; d_call: TRBD2; j_call: TRBJ2-3; cdr3_nt: TGTGCCAGCAGCTTAGCACTAGCGGGTTCAGATACGCAGTATTTT; cdr3_aa: CASSLALAGSDTQYF
v_call: TRBV4-1; clone_size: many; d_call: TRBD2; j_call: TRBJ2-7; cdr3_nt: TGCGCCAGCAGCCTTTCCGGGGGGACCTACGAGCAGTACTTC; cdr3_aa: CASSLSGGTYEQYF
v_call: TRBV2; clone_size: many; d_call: TRBD1; j_call: TRBJ1-1; cdr3_nt: TGTGCCAGCAGAGAATGGACAGGGGAAGGTACTGAAGCTTTCTTT; cdr3_aa: CASREWTGEGTEAFF
v_call: TRBV5-5; clone_size: few; d_call: TRBD2; j_call: TRBJ2-3; cdr3_nt: TGTGCCAGCAGCTTGCAGCGGGGCCCAGATACGCAGTATTTT; cdr3_aa: CASSLQRGPDTQYF
v_call: TRBV7-9; clone_size: many; d_call: -; j_call: TRBJ1-2; cdr3_nt: TGTGCCAGCAGCCCTGGGGGGGGATATGGCTACACCTTC; cdr3_aa: CASSPGGGYGYTF
v_call: TRBV4-3; clone_size: few; d_call: TRBD1; j_call: TRBJ1-4; cdr3_nt: TGCGCCAGCAGCCACTCTGGGACAGGGAAAGAAAAACTGTTTTTT; cdr3_aa: CASSHSGTGKEKLFF
v_call: TRBV7-2; clone_size: many; d_call: -; j_call: TRBJ1-5; cdr3_nt: TGTGCCAGCAGCTTGAAGGGCGATCAGCCCCAGCATTTT; cdr3_aa: CASSLKGDQPQHF
v_call: TRBV15; clone_size: many; d_call: -; j_call: TRBJ1-3; cdr3_nt: TGTGCCACCAGCAGTGACGGAATCTCTGGAAACACCATATATTTT; cdr3_aa: CATSSDGISGNTIYF
v_call: TRBV3-1; clone_size: many; d_call: TRBD1; j_call: TRBJ1-1; cdr3_nt: TGTGCCAGCACCCAGGGACAGGTGAACACTGAAGCTTTCTTT; cdr3_aa: CASTQGQVNTEAFF
v_call: TRBV20-1; clone_size: many; d_call: -; j_call: TRBJ1-4; cdr3_nt: TGCAGTGCCTTTGGACCGAACATCGCAACTAATGAAAAACTGTTTTTT; cdr3_aa: CSAFGPNIATNEKLFF
v_call: TRBV6-2/TRBV6-3; clone_size: once; d_call: -; j_call: TRBJ1-3; cdr3_nt: TGTGCCAGCAGTTACTCGACGGGGACAAAAGAGCCCCTCCCTGGAAACACCATATATTTT; cdr3_aa: CASSYSTGTKEPLPGNTIYF
v_call: TRBV2; clone_size: many; d_call: -; j_call: TRBJ1-5; cdr3_nt: TGTGCCAGCAGTGAACGCAGGAGCAATCAGCCCCAGCATTTT; cdr3_aa: CASSERRSNQPQHF
v_call: TRBV25-1; clone_size: -; d_call: -; j_call: TRBJ1-1; cdr3_nt: TGTGCCAGCAGTCAGGGCCAGGGAACCACTGAAGCTTTCTTT; cdr3_aa: CASSQGQGTTEAFF
v_call: TRBV2; clone_size: many; d_call: -; j_call: TRBJ1-5; cdr3_nt: TGTGCCAGCAGTGAAGCCGGATATTATGACTATAGCAATCAGCCCCAGCATTTT; cdr3_aa: CASSEAGYYDYSNQPQHF
v_call: TRBV20-1; clone_size: many; d_call: -; j_call: TRBJ1-4; cdr3_nt: TGCAGTGCTTCTCTCGGACAGCAGGGAGGAGAAAAACTGTTTTTT; cdr3_aa: CSASLGQQGGEKLFF
v_call: TRBV28; clone_size: -; d_call: -; j_call: TRBJ1-1; cdr3_nt: TGTGCCCGCGGTTTAGCAGGGACTAACACTGAAGCTTTCTTT; cdr3_aa: CARGLAGTNTEAFF
v_call: TRBV7-2; clone_size: many; d_call: -; j_call: TRBJ1-1; cdr3_nt: TGTGCCAGCAGAGGGGACACTGAAGCTTTCTTT; cdr3_aa: CASRGDTEAFF
v_call: TRBV6-1; clone_size: many; d_call: -; j_call: TRBJ1-4; cdr3_nt: TGTGCCACTCAGACAGAAAATGAAAAACTGTTTTTT; cdr3_aa: CATQTENEKLFF
v_call: TRBV7-3; clone_size: many; d_call: TRBD2; j_call: TRBJ2-3; cdr3_nt: TGTGCCAGCAGCTCGACGGGACTAAACACAGATACGCAGTATTTT; cdr3_aa: CASSSTGLNTDTQYF
v_call: TRBV6-1; clone_size: many; d_call: -; j_call: TRBJ1-1; cdr3_nt: TGTGCCAGCAGTATCACACTCTCGGGAACTGAAGCTTTCTTT; cdr3_aa: CASSITLSGTEAFF
v_call: TRBV18; clone_size: many; d_call: -; j_call: TRBJ2-3; cdr3_nt: TGTGCCAGCTCACCAGACTCCTATACGCAGTATTTT; cdr3_aa: CASSPDSYTQYF
v_call: TRBV6-5; clone_size: -; d_call: TRBD2; j_call: TRBJ2-5; cdr3_nt: TGTGCCAGCAGTGCCCGTTCGGGGGGGACCACAGAGACCCAGTACTTC; cdr3_aa: CASSARSGGTTETQYF
v_call: TRBV7-2; clone_size: many; d_call: -; j_call: TRBJ2-3; cdr3_nt: TGTGCCAGCAGCTTGGACTTCGTTAGCACAGATACGCAGTATTTT; cdr3_aa: CASSLDFVSTDTQYF
v_call: TRBV18; clone_size: -; d_call: TRBD1; j_call: TRBJ1-1; cdr3_nt: TGTGCCAGCTCACCAATAGCAGGGGGTAACACTGAAGCTTTCTTT; cdr3_aa: CASSPIAGGNTEAFF
v_call: TRBV14; clone_size: many; d_call: -; j_call: TRBJ2-1; cdr3_nt: TGTGCCAGCAGCCAAGATAGACAGATAAATGAGCAGTTCTTC; cdr3_aa: CASSQDRQINEQFF
v_call: TRBV19; clone_size: many; d_call: -; j_call: TRBJ1-1; cdr3_nt: TGTGCCAGTATCCCAACAGGGATGAACACTGAAGCTTTCTTT; cdr3_aa: CASIPTGMNTEAFF
v_call: TRBV6-2/TRBV6-3; clone_size: many; d_call: -; j_call: TRBJ2-3; cdr3_nt: TGTGCCAGCAGTCAGAACACAGATACGCAGTATTTT; cdr3_aa: CASSQNTDTQYF
v_call: TRBV19; clone_size: many; d_call: TRBD1; j_call: TRBJ2-7; cdr3_nt: TGTGCCAGTAGTCTCGGACAGGGTCGGATCTACGAGCAGTACTTC; cdr3_aa: CASSLGQGRIYEQYF